These 5 T cell receptor beta chains came from one sample sequenced in a study of shared clonotypes between healthy human individuals. Measured with immunoSEQ multiplex PCR; TCRdb has only the in-frame clones, and not every one. The top ten hold 0.13% of the sample, which has more than 2 million clones, roughly 96% seen once. The sequencing sample was made of naive CD4+ T cells sorted from blood. Subset defined: CD45RA+ positively selected. The receptors derive from a man in his late teens or twenties in good health.

This clone has just one count. The rearrangement joins TRBV11-2 to TRBJ2-5, with a tentative D call TRBD2 (6 bases). Germline V gene sequence: CDR1 SGHAT, CDR2 FQNNGV. CDR3 length: 14 residues. With 4 bases removed from V and 3 bases from J, the gap between germline ends came to 12 bases. CDR3 coding DNA: TGTGCCAGCAGCTACACCGGGGGTGAAGAGACCCAGTACTTC. Its translation is CASSYTGGEETQYF.

J is TRBJ2-1 and V is TRBV5-1; 8 bases align to TRBD1. The CDR3 sequence is 16 residues long. The V gene's germline CDR1 is SGHRS and CDR2 YFSETQ. V lost 6 bases, J lost 3 bases, and 11 bases stayed unmatched. CDR3 residues: CASNNGQGKVYNEQFF. The DNA for the CDR3 is TGCGCCAGCAACAACGGACAGGGAAAGGTCTACAATGAGCAGTTCTTC.

The rearrangement links TRBV19 to TRBJ1-5; D uncertain. With 3 bases removed from V and 3 bases from J, the gap between germline ends came to 9 bases. The CDR3 is made up of 14 amino acids. Germline values: CDR1 LNHDA, CDR2 SQIVND (reference sequence). The CDR3 here is CASSIPTLNQPQHF. The CDR3 DNA follows: TGTGCCAGTAGTATCCCCACCCTCAATCAGCCCCAGCATTTT.

This chain links TRBV6-6 with TRBJ1-4; weak D call: TRBD1 (5 bases). CDR3 length equals 13 residues. The germline V gene encodes CDR1 MNHNY and CDR2 SVGAGI (reference sequence). The CDR3 here is CAVGDRRNEKLFF. Written as DNA, the CDR3 is TGTGCAGTCGGGGACCGAAGGAATGAAAAACTGTTTTTT.

The rearrangement uses TRBV30 and TRBJ2-7; D possibly matches TRBD1 or TRBD2 (5 bases each). The CDR3 totals 16 residues. The V gene's germline CDR1 is GTSNPN and CDR2 SVGIG (reference sequence). Trimming shortened V by 5 bases and J by 2 bases, and 22 bases separated the two germline ends. The CDR3 DNA reads as TGTGCCTGGCAGAATCGGGGACCATCAGTCACCTACGAGCAGTACTTC. Its protein product is CAWQNRGPSVTYEQYF.